A single sample gave rise to the 5 T cell receptor beta chains below, sequenced in a study of cytomegalovirus exposure and HLA in healthy donors. Produced via immunoSEQ multiplex PCR; TCRdb's table is partial and in-frame only. The repertoire holds about 83,000 clones, with about 95% as singletons. The sequenced sample was PBMCs. Receptors originate from a woman aged 18 to 35 in good health and CMV-seronegative.

The chain uses TRBV5-1 and TRBJ1-2, with 7 bases aligning to TRBD1. With 0 bases clipped from V and 8 bases from J, the junction kept 7 bases outside the gene matches. Germline V gene lookup returns CDR1 SGHRS and CDR2 YFSETQ. This CDR3 comprises 14 residues. CDR3 protein: CASSLAGQGQGYTF. The CDR3 DNA follows: TGCGCCAGCAGCTTGGCCGGGCAGGGACAGGGCTACACCTTC.

This chain connects TRBV28 to TRBJ2-5; 13 nucleotides align to TRBD2. This CDR3 contains 18 residues. J gave up 4 bases and V 7 bases, and 15 bases lay outside the gene matches. Germline V gene data show CDR1 as MDHEN and CDR2 as SYDVKM. The CDR3 loop reads CASTPVLGLAGVGETQYF. In nucleotides, the CDR3 is TGTGCCAGCACCCCCGTCCTCGGACTAGCGGGAGTGGGAGAGACCCAGTACTTC.

This sequence joins TRBV5-1 and TRBJ2-1, with D possibly TRBD2 on 6 matching bases. Trimming removed 1 base at V and 8 bases at J, with 10 bases between. There are 13 residues in the CDR3. From germline, CDR1 is SGHRS and CDR2 YFSETQ. The CDR3 coding sequence is TGCGCCAGCAGCTTGTTACGGGAGTATGAGCAGTTCTTC. Translating gives CASSLLREYEQFF. Full variable domain (remainder filled in from reference TRBV5-1 and TRBJ2-1): KAGVTQTPRYLIKTRGQQVTLSCSPISGHRSVSWYQQTPGQGLQFLFEYFSETQRNKGNFPGRFSGRQFSNSRSEMNVSTLELGDSALYLCASSLLREYEQFFGPGTRLTVL.

This sequence joins TRBV18 and TRBJ2-1; weak D call: TRBD2 (6 bases). This CDR3 comprises 17 residues. Trimming pared 0 bases from V and 7 bases from J, leaving 19 bases between. CDR1 is KGHSH, CDR2 LQKENI, per germline. The CDR3 is CASSPPLSGGNRNEQFF. The CDR3 coding sequence is TGTGCCAGCTCACCACCGCTCAGCGGAGGGAATCGGAATGAGCAGTTCTTC.

The chain couples TRBV10-3 to TRBJ2-3; TRBD1 matches 8 bases. This CDR3 region has 15 residues. The junction had 5 bases not matched to a gene; V was cut back by 2 bases and J by 4 bases. Germline V lookup: CDR1 ENHRY, CDR2 SYGVKD. CDR3 coding DNA: TGTGCCATCAGTGAGACAGGGGGGATGGCAGATACGCAGTATTTT. Protein product: CAISETGGMADTQYF.